Described below is a single T cell receptor (beta chain) sequence and its context. Its antigen target is currently unknown. Base qualities are not recorded, but no much larger clone differs from it by a single base. The data derive from a study of response to subunit inactivated influenza vaccine (dated by TCRdb to the late 2010s). About the study as a whole: Deep quantitative T cell receptor repertoire profiling was used in the study to track responses to a trivalent subunit inactivated influenza vaccine.

The method behind the library was RT-PCR. TCRdb shows the sequencer as Illumina HiSeq 2500. Through fastp at Q25 and MiXCR, TCRdb rebuilt clones from the public reads, retaining in-frame beta chains. Each CDR3 protein gets just one entry, which takes the most common genes and DNA from the rows behind it. The sample includes roughly 700,000 distinct CDR3 sequences, with approximately 13% observed a single time. The top ten hold 5.5% to 7% of the sample. Study-wide conclusions, independent of this receptor: The authors proposed that each seasonal influenza vaccination may bring in only a limited number of new T cells.

V gives up 0 bases and J gives up 6 bases, and the segment between their germline ends measures 15 bases. For CDR1 and CDR2, the germline V gene (reference sequence) lists DFQATT and SNEGSKA. The cysteine opens and the phenylalanine closes a CDR3 of 14 amino acids. Just the 42-base CDR3 DNA is kept, in frame starting at base 1. Sequenced material: PBMCs from blood, taken 14 days before vaccination. Here the chain combines TRBV20-1 and TRBJ2-7; the D gene could be TRBD1 or TRBD2, each one agreeing over 5 bases. This TCR came from a man aged 45 to 65 who received an inactivated influenza vaccine. Donor details come from another sample of the same person, matched by shared clones. The CDR3 region reads CSARDLGPTSEQYF. The DNA sequence is as follows: TGCAGTGCTAGAGATCTGGGACCGACCTCCGAGCAGTACTTC.